The clone carrying this T cell receptor beta chain was seen many times. Exclusion applied to patients with other autoimmune diseases, uncontrolled infections, pregnancy or lactation. This entry comes from a study of Graves' ophthalmopathy and Graves' hyperthyroidism. The study amplified TCR beta CDR3 regions using RNA transcripts. RT-PCR with HTBI primers came first, then second-round multiplex PCR. TCRdb itself ran the multiplex PCR reads through MiXCR, one entry per CDR3 protein. Of about 640,000 distinct CDR3 sequences listed, about 38% are singletons. V gave up 4 bases and J gave up 4 bases; unmatched junction bases: 11. Germline lookup yields CDR1 SGHTS and CDR2 YDEGEE. This CDR3 has 16 amino acids.

Source material: peripheral blood. V is TRBV5-8 and J is TRBJ2-5; TRBD2 aligns across 9 bases. This receptor was taken from an adult man with Graves' ophthalmopathy. Here the CDR3 DNA reads TGTGCCAGCAGCGTGTTTCGGCGGGAGGGCCGAGAGACCCAGTACTTC. Encoded protein: CASSVFRREGRETQYF.